A single sample is the source of the 21 T cell receptor beta chains below, sequenced in a study of blood T cell repertoires in COVID-19. Assay: immunoSEQ multiplex PCR; the TCRdb copy retains only in-frame clones and omits some. The top ten hold around 9.5% of the sample, which has a few hundred thousand clones, approximately 90% seen once. The sample taken for sequencing was PBMCs or T cells enriched from blood (not recorded which). Receptors were obtained from a woman between 40 and 50 years old who had recovered from COVID-19.

A single count supports this clone. The chain is built from TRBV11-2 and TRBJ2-1; weak D call: TRBD2 (6 bases). The germline V and J ends were trimmed by 4 bases and 7 bases, with 17 bases remaining between them. Germline loops: CDR1 SGHAT, CDR2 FQNNGV. The CDR3 loop spans 15 amino acids. For the CDR3, the DNA is TGTGCCAGCAGCTACAAGGGACTGTCGGGGAATGAGCAGTTCTTC. It is translated as CASSYKGLSGNEQFF.

The CDR3 spells CATSRTSSGYTF. In DNA form, the CDR3 reads TGTGCCACCAGCCGGACAAGTTCTGGCTACACCTTC. The chain has TRBV24-1 and TRBJ1-2, with D perhaps matching TRBD1 (5 bases). The germline V gene encodes CDR1 KGHDR and CDR2 SFDVKD. CDR3 length equals 12 residues. Deletions cut 7 bases from V and 7 bases from J, with 12 bases between.

The table lists this clone with a count of one. DNA of the CDR3: TGTGCCAGCAGTGAAGCGCTTCCTTGGGCTAGCCCAGATACGCAGTATTTT. Encoded protein: CASSEALPWASPDTQYF. The rearrangement links TRBV2 to TRBJ2-3; a weak D match, TRBD2 (5 bases). CDR1 and CDR2 (germline): SNHLY, FYNNEI. V lost 0 bases and J lost 4, with 17 bases in between. The CDR3 length is 17 residues.

This clone showed up just a few times. This rearrangement joins TRBV27 to TRBJ1-2, with 9 bases lining up with TRBD1. Germline V gives CDR1 MNHEY, CDR2 SMNVEV (reference sequence). There are 14 residues in the CDR3. V lost 4 bases, J lost 2 bases, and 2 bases stayed unmatched. As DNA, the CDR3 is TGTGCCAGCAGTTCGACAGGGGGGAACTATGGCTACACCTTC. Encoded protein: CASSSTGGNYGYTF.

The chain links TRBV7-3 to TRBJ2-1, with no clear D. From germline, CDR1 is SGHTA and CDR2 FQGTGA. This CDR3 has 12 amino acids. Trimming stripped 5 bases from V and 5 bases from J, with 7 bases between. The CDR3 region is CASSPNNNEQFF. The CDR3 DNA reads as TGTGCCAGCAGCCCGAACAACAATGAGCAGTTCTTC. Full variable domain (missing parts from reference TRBV7-3 and TRBJ2-1): GAGVSQTPSNKVTEKGKYVELRCDPISGHTALYWYRQSLGQGPEFLIYFQGTGAADDSGLPNDRFFAVRPEGSVSTLKIQRTERGDSAVYLCASSPNNNEQFFGPGTRLTVL.

This chain connects TRBV19 to TRBJ1-2; D perhaps matches TRBD1 (6 bases). V lost 3 bases and J 6 bases, leaving 11 bases between the germline ends. The germline V gene has CDR1 LNHDA and CDR2 SQIVND (reference sequence). CDR3 length equals 13 residues. CDR3 DNA: TGTGCCAGTAGTATGAGGGGGATGGATGGCTACACCTTC. This sequence encodes CASSMRGMDGYTF.

This clone was seen more than once but under ten times. J is TRBJ2-5 and V is TRBV28, with 13 nucleotides matching TRBD2. J was trimmed by 4 bases and V by 5 bases; bases with no gene match: 7. This CDR3 is built from 16 residues. Germline V gene data show CDR1 as MDHEN and CDR2 as SYDVKM. The CDR3 bases are TGTGCCAGCAGTCCACTAGCGGGGGGGCCGAGAGAGACCCAGTACTTC. It codes for CASSPLAGGPRETQYF.

In the case of this clone: The sample contains more than one DNA sequence encoding this CDR3. This chain connects TRBV27 to TRBJ2-1; 11 positions agree with TRBD1. The CDR3 has 15 amino acids. The V gene's germline CDR1 is MNHEY and CDR2 SMNVEV (reference sequence). Trimming cost V 6 bases and J 8 bases; bases outside gene matches: 9. The CDR3 protein is CASSLWTGGGDEQFF. CDR3 in DNA: TGTGCCAGCAGCCTTTGGACAGGGGGCGGGGATGAGCAGTTCTTC.

This clone was seen more than once but under ten times. V is TRBV11-3 and J is TRBJ2-7; D gene uncertain. This CDR3 has 13 residues. The germline gives CDR1 SGHNT, CDR2 YENEEA. V was pared by 3 bases and J by 5 bases, with 11 bases between. This chain's CDR3 is CASSLTLADEQYF. Here the CDR3 DNA reads TGTGCCAGCAGCTTGACCTTAGCAGACGAGCAGTACTTC.

The gene calls are TRBV10-3 and TRBJ2-5; 9 bases match TRBD2. V shed 6 bases, J shed 4 bases, and the junction held 9 bases outside the gene matches. Germline loops: CDR1 ENHRY, CDR2 SYGVKD. The CDR3 sequence is 15 residues long. In DNA form, the CDR3 reads TGTGCCATCAGCCTAGGGGCGGGGGGGCGAGAGACCCAGTACTTC. Its translation: CAISLGAGGRETQYF.

The chain has TRBV6-1 and TRBJ1-2, with 9 positions matching TRBD1. The length of the CDR3 is 16 residues. The germline V gene has CDR1 MNHNS and CDR2 SASEGT. The J segment lost 0 bases and the V segment lost 3 bases, leaving 5 bases of the junction unmatched. The CDR3 region is CASSDGTGRANYGYTF. The CDR3 DNA is TGTGCCAGCAGTGATGGGACAGGGAGGGCTAACTATGGCTACACCTTC.

V gene TRBV2 combines with J gene TRBJ1-2, with 8 bases fitting TRBD1. J was trimmed by 8 bases and V by 5 bases; bases with no gene match: 13. The CDR3 runs 15 residues. The germline V gene has CDR1 SNHLY and CDR2 FYNNEI. The CDR3 protein is CASSRLTGQGGGYTF. The CDR3 DNA follows: TGTGCCAGCAGTCGATTGACCGGACAGGGCGGCGGCTACACCTTC.

J is TRBJ2-3 and V is TRBV13; a weak D match, TRBD1 (6 bases). Germline V gives CDR1 PRHDT, CDR2 FYEKMQ (reference sequence). CDR3 length: 16 amino acids. Trimming stripped 1 base from V and 9 bases from J, with 20 bases between. The CDR3 sequence: CASSLDEGERSGTQYF. DNA of the CDR3: TGTGCCAGCAGCTTAGATGAGGGGGAAAGGTCTGGGACGCAGTATTTT.

The V gene is TRBV11-2, the J gene TRBJ1-5; possible D gene TRBD1, 5 bases. This CDR3 region has 13 residues. CDR1 is SGHAT and CDR2 is FQNNGV in the germline V gene. The V end lost 4 bases, the J end lost 5 bases, and 9 bases lay between the germline ends. The CDR3 sequence is CASSSQGYQPQHF. Written as DNA, the CDR3 is TGTGCCAGCAGCTCCCAGGGTTATCAGCCCCAGCATTTT.

This clone has only one observation. Other nucleotide sequences from this sample produce the same CDR3. CDR3 in DNA: TGTGCCAGCAGTTCCCGGGACAGCCAAGAGACCCAGTACTTC. It is translated as CASSSRDSQETQYF. The genes are TRBV27 and TRBJ2-5, with 7 bases lining up with TRBD1. Germline V gene sequence: CDR1 MNHEY, CDR2 SMNVEV (reference sequence). CDR3 length: 14 amino acids. V was pared by 4 bases and J by 1 base, with 3 bases of the junction left unmatched.

Here the CDR3 DNA reads TGTGCCAGCAGGGGACAGGGCGGTGGGCCCCAGCATTTT. This codes for CASRGQGGGPQHF. The J gene is TRBJ1-5, the V gene TRBV2; TRBD1 matches 9 bases. After removal of 6 bases from V and 9 bases from J, the junction contained 6 bases not matched to a gene. This CDR3 spans 13 amino acids. Per the germline V gene, CDR1 is SNHLY and CDR2 is FYNNEI.

The V call is TRBV30, the J call TRBJ2-2; 8 nucleotides align to TRBD2. This CDR3 comprises 15 residues. Germline V lookup: CDR1 GTSNPN, CDR2 SVGIG (reference sequence). The trim removed 6 bases at V and 1 base at J, leaving 7 bases unmatched. The CDR3 loop reads CACDTGTRNTGELFF. The DNA of the CDR3 is TGTGCCTGCGATACCGGGACTAGGAACACCGGGGAGCTGTTTTTT.

This clone was seen a single time. The chain employs TRBV7-3 and TRBJ1-3; D perhaps matches TRBD1 (5 bases). Germline CDR1 and CDR2: SGHTA and FQGTGA. The V end was cut by 4 bases, the J end by 0 bases, with 16 bases between. The CDR3 is 17 amino acids. The CDR3 DNA reads as TGTGCCAGCAGCTCCCAAATTGACAGCATCTCTGGAAACACCATATATTTT. Residues: CASSSQIDSISGNTIYF.

The V gene is TRBV6-5, the J gene TRBJ1-6; 8 nucleotides align to TRBD1. The V gene end was trimmed by 4 bases and the J gene end by 7 bases; junction bases not matched to a gene: 3. The CDR3 loop spans 14 amino acids. Germline V gene sequence: CDR1 MNHEY, CDR2 SVGAGI. The CDR3 sequence: CASSSGTGNSPLHF. CDR3 in DNA: TGTGCCAGCAGTTCTGGGACAGGAAATTCACCCCTCCACTTT.

The chain combines TRBV10-3 with TRBJ2-5, with TRBD2 matching 7 bases. This CDR3 spans 11 amino acids. CDR1 ENHRY and CDR2 SYGVKD come from the germline V gene. V gave up 11 bases and J gave up 3 bases; unmatched junction bases: 3. CDR3 in amino acids: CASGLEETQYF. CDR3 nucleotide sequence: TGTGCCTCAGGACTAGAAGAGACCCAGTACTTC.

The chain is built from TRBV11-3 and TRBJ2-7; 7 bases align to TRBD1. J lost 0 bases, V lost 2 bases, and 7 bases had no gene match. Germline V lookup: CDR1 SGHNT, CDR2 YENEEA. The CDR3 spans 16 residues. This chain's CDR3 is CASSLLDGQVSYEQYF. CDR3 sequence (DNA): TGTGCCAGCAGCTTACTTGATGGACAGGTCTCCTACGAGCAGTACTTC.